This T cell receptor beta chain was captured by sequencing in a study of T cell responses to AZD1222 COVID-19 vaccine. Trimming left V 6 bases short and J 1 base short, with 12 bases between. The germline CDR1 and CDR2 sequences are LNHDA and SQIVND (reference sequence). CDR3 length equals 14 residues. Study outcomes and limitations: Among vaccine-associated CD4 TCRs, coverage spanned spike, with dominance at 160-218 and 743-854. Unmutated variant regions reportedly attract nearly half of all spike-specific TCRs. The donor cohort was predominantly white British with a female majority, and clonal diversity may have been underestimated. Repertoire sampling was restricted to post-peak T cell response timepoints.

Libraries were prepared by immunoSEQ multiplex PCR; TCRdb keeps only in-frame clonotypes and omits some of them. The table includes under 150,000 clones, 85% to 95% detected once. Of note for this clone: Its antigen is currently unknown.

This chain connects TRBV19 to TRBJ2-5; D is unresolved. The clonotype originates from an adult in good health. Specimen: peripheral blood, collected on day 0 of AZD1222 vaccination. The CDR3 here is CASSPRTIQETQYF. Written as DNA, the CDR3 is TGTGCCAGTAGCCCGCGGACGATCCAAGAGACCCAGTACTTC.